In this sample, the clone carrying this T cell receptor beta chain turned up a few times. This record comes from a study of blood T cell repertoires in COVID-19. Background on the study: From the United States, Italy and Spain came samples of acute and convalescent COVID-19. PBMCs, B-cell-depleted T cells, or T cells were the source of the cDNA or gDNA that made up the material.

The CDR3 contains 11 residues. Germline lookup yields CDR1 SEHNR and CDR2 FQNEAQ (reference sequence). V lost 8 bases to trimming and J lost 5 bases, with 10 bases between them. As handled by the study authors: Counts of nucleated cells, estimated from reference gene primer amplification, were obtained. Profiling relied on immunoSEQ multiplex PCR, and the TCRdb table lists in-frame clones only, not all of them. V, J and clone size reflect that table, while D and trimming were determined from the DNA. Seen here are tens of thousands of clones, roughly 82% observed once, and the top ten hold 10%. Sequenced material: peripheral blood. The rearrangement links TRBV7-9 to TRBJ2-7; D is possibly TRBD1 (5 bases). This clonotype originated in a man in his sixties with acute or convalescent COVID-19. The CDR3 loop is CASAKQDEQYF. The CDR3 DNA sequence: TGTGCCAGCGCCAAACAGGACGAGCAGTACTTC.